Listed here are 5 T cell receptor beta chains from one sample, sequenced in a study of cytotoxic CD8 clonotypes in ibrutinib-treated CLL. Method: immunoSEQ multiplex PCR; TCRdb's copy keeps in-frame clones and lacks some. The sample carries 45,000 to 50,000 clones, about half recorded once. Sequencing was performed on PBMCs, taken after 12 months of ibrutinib treatment. The receptor set was obtained from a human donor with chronic lymphocytic leukemia.

The rearrangement links TRBV6-6 to TRBJ2-7; D ambiguous. The CDR3 consists of 13 residues. The germline CDR1 and CDR2 sequences are MNHNY and SVGAGI (reference sequence). The ends were cut back, 0 bases at V and 3 bases at J, with 6 bases in the middle. This CDR3 reads CASSYSRHYEQYF. In DNA, the CDR3 is TGTGCCAGCAGTTACTCGAGGCACTACGAGCAGTACTTC.

The rearrangement uses TRBV30 and TRBJ2-5; possibly TRBD2 for D (7 bases). Trimming removed 2 bases from V and 4 bases from J, with 17 bases in between. Germline-derived CDR1 and CDR2 are GTSNPN and SVGIG (reference sequence). The CDR3 contains 15 residues. The CDR3 protein is CAWSRGAGLSETQYF. CDR3 sequence (DNA): TGTGCCTGGAGTCGGGGGGCAGGGTTGTCAGAGACCCAGTACTTC.

The chain carries TRBV2 and TRBJ2-2; 9 bases agree with TRBD2. The CDR3 is 13 residues long. Per germline, CDR1 SNHLY and CDR2 FYNNEI. The trim removed 6 bases at V and 4 bases at J, leaving 0 bases unmatched. This CDR3 reads CASRGLATGELFF. CDR3 nucleotides: TGTGCCAGCAGGGGACTAGCCACCGGGGAGCTGTTTTTT.

The V and J genes are TRBV18 and TRBJ2-7; D call uncertain. Trimming shortened V by 6 bases and J by 3 bases, and 12 bases separated the two germline ends. The CDR3 is made up of 13 amino acids. Germline CDR1 KGHSH, CDR2 LQKENI. CDR3 nucleotides: TGTGCCAGCTCTCCCGGGCGGAGCTACGAGCAGTACTTC. Residues: CASSPGRSYEQYF.

V usage is TRBV20-1 and J usage is TRBJ1-1; the D is unclear. The CDR3 totals 11 residues. V was trimmed by 5 bases and J by 4 bases, leaving 8 bases between them. Germline V gene lookup returns CDR1 DFQATT and CDR2 SNEGSKA (reference sequence). The CDR3 protein is CSAPSLTEAFF. Written as DNA, the CDR3 is TGCAGTGCTCCAAGTCTCACTGAAGCTTTCTTT.